Given below is one T cell receptor beta chain in context. The sample holds a few counts of this clonotype. This receptor's antigen is unknown. Base quality data are lacking; no much larger clone is found one base away. Sequencing relied on an Illumina HiSeq 1500. In TCRdb, the public reads were trimmed at Q25 with fastp and aligned with MiXCR, with productive beta chains retained. Identical CDR3 proteins give one entry, which carries the most common genes and DNA. Across this sample there are about 740,000 distinct CDR3 sequences, with 35% seen only once. The leading ten clones occupy under 3% of the sample. The data belong to a study of T cell repertoires in cytomegalovirus infection (dated by TCRdb to the late 2010s). The study in broad terms: Donor HLA type was relevant to the analysis, because carriage of CMV infection together with the matching HLA type was indicated by public TCR beta signatures.

On the study overall, not on this receptor specifically: The ex vivo response was dominated by HLA-C-restricted CMV-specific TCR beta clonotypes, and the single most frequent clonotype in two of eight donors was supplied by these HLA-C-restricted clonotypes. Cumulative frequency of public TCR beta family members discriminated carriers of CMV infection plus the relevant HLA type in this cohort and an independent approximately 350-donor cohort.

Material: PBMCs. This receptor was obtained from a human donor in good health (CMV status not recorded). Some clones in this sample may be carry-over from other donors' samples.

CDR3 sequence: CASSWGQKNSPLHF. The nucleotide sequence is TGTGCCAGCAGCTGGGGACAGAAAAATTCACCCCTCCACTTT. Recombination joined TRBV11-2 with TRBJ1-6; 7 of the junction bases match TRBD1. Germline trimming amounts to 4 bases on V and 7 bases on J, with 4 as the count of junction bases outside the gene matches. From a lookup of the germline V gene, CDR1 and CDR2 are SGHAT and FQNNGV. Including the terminal cysteine and phenylalanine, the CDR3 comprises 14 residues. Only the CDR3 region is kept as DNA, spanning 42 bases read in frame from base 1.